The next 13 T cell receptor beta chains were all read from a single sample in a study of T-cell reconstitution after alpha-beta-depleted transplantation in children. The TCRbeta library incorporated unique molecular identifiers. TCRdb passed the PCR reads through MiXCR, listing each CDR3 protein once. The repertoire consists of almost 500,000 distinct CDR3 sequences, with 10% occurring once and the leading ten covering roughly 2%. Sequencing used PBMCs, obtained before TCRalphabeta/CD19-depleted stem cell transplant. The receptors here all came from a child under 10 years old with inherited bone marrow failure, due to receive a stem cell transplant.

A few counts support this clonotype. V gene TRBV7-2 combines with J gene TRBJ1-3, with a tentative D call TRBD1 (5 bases). The length of the CDR3 is 13 residues. Trimming cost V 10 bases and J 2 bases, with 12 bases left between them. Germline V lookup: CDR1 SGHTA, CDR2 FQGNSA. CDR3 DNA sequence: TGTGCCACCGGGGGGGAGCCTGGAAACACCATATATTTT. Amino acids: CATGGEPGNTIYF.

This chain links TRBV14 with TRBJ2-7, with D maybe TRBD1 (5 bases). The V gene's germline CDR1 is SGHDN and CDR2 FVKESK. The V end lost 4 bases, the J end lost 4 bases, and 14 bases lay between the germline ends. There are 14 residues in the CDR3. The CDR3 sequence: CASSPFRGSYEQYF. CDR3 coding DNA: TGTGCCAGCAGCCCGTTTAGGGGATCGTACGAGCAGTACTTC.

The V gene is TRBV5-6, the J gene TRBJ2-5, with TRBD2 matching over 8 bases. The J segment lost 1 base and the V segment lost 4 bases, leaving 9 bases of the junction unmatched. There are 16 residues in the CDR3. Germline V gene data show CDR1 as SGHDT and CDR2 as YYEEEE. This chain's CDR3 is CASSPRLAGFQETQYF. CDR3 nucleotides: TGTGCCAGCAGCCCACGGCTAGCGGGTTTCCAAGAGACCCAGTACTTC.

Comment on this clonotype: Sequence at one end of the junction differs from germline and may be a read error. The rearrangement uses TRBV5-6 and TRBJ2-5; 7 nucleotides agree with TRBD2. Germline V gene sequence: CDR1 SGHDT, CDR2 YYEEEE. The CDR3 contains 13 residues. Here the CDR3 DNA reads TGTGCCAGCAGCTTGAGAGGGCGGGAGACCCATTACTTC. This translates into CASSLRGRETHYF.

This chain uses TRBV20-1 with TRBJ2-7; D remains ambiguous. The CDR3 runs 12 residues. V was shortened by 4 bases and J by 2 bases, with 9 bases between the two germline ends. CDR1 and CDR2 from the germline V gene are DFQATT and SNEGSKA (reference sequence). The CDR3 here is CSAKPGTYEQYF. The CDR3 DNA is TGCAGTGCTAAACCTGGGACCTACGAGCAGTACTTC.

This clonotype was recorded at least ten times. The V gene is TRBV27, the J gene TRBJ1-5; D is unresolved. The germline V gene encodes CDR1 MNHEY and CDR2 SMNVEV (reference sequence). The CDR3 length is 16 residues. The V and J ends lost 1 base and 1 base respectively, with 11 bases between them. The CDR3 region is CASSLFPPQSNQPQHF. CDR3 DNA: TGTGCCAGCAGTTTATTCCCCCCTCAGAGCAATCAGCCCCAGCATTTT.

A few counts support this clonotype. J is TRBJ2-2 and V is TRBV27, with D perhaps being TRBD1 or TRBD2 (5 bases each). V shed 7 bases and J shed 4 bases, with 10 bases lying between them. The germline V gene encodes CDR1 MNHEY and CDR2 SMNVEV (reference sequence). This CDR3 is built from 13 residues. For the CDR3, the DNA is TGTGCCAGCACCACTGGGGGCACCGGGGAGCTGTTTTTT. Protein sequence: CASTTGGTGELFF.

The J gene is TRBJ2-5, the V gene TRBV4-3, with 8 bases fitting TRBD2. With 3 bases clipped from V and 5 bases from J, the junction kept 11 bases outside the gene matches. This CDR3 is 16 amino acids long. The germline gives CDR1 LGHNA, CDR2 YSLEER. CDR3 region: CASSQVGTRVRETQYF. The CDR3 nucleotides are TGCGCCAGCAGCCAGGTCGGGACTAGGGTTCGGGAGACCCAGTACTTC.

This clonotype was detected many times. CDR3 loop: CASSLTGLAGGMGYNEQFF. The CDR3 DNA reads as TGTGCCAGCAGCCTAACGGGACTAGCGGGAGGTATGGGGTACAATGAGCAGTTCTTC. The rearrangement joins TRBV7-2 to TRBJ2-1; 15 bases agree with TRBD2. Trimming at V came to 5 bases and at J to 4 bases, leaving 12 bases not matched to a gene. CDR3 length: 19 residues. The germline V gene encodes CDR1 SGHTA and CDR2 FQGNSA.

This clonotype came up many times. The gene calls are TRBV29-1 and TRBJ2-2; D remains ambiguous. The CDR3 is 12 amino acids. V lost 4 bases to trimming and J lost 4 bases, with 7 bases between them. Germline lookup yields CDR1 SQVTM and CDR2 ANQGSEA. The CDR3 DNA follows: TGCAGCGTTGTCCTTGGCACCGGGGAGCTGTTTTTT. It codes for CSVVLGTGELFF.

This clonotype appeared many times. The chain employs TRBV4-2 and TRBJ2-7, with 7 bases identical to TRBD2. J lost 4 bases, V lost 0 bases, and 9 bases had no gene match. Germline V CDR1 and CDR2: LGHNA, YNFKEQ. This CDR3 region has 16 residues. The CDR3, as DNA: TGTGCCAGCAGCCAAGATAGCCTAGCGGAGAGTTACGAGCAGTACTTC. Protein: CASSQDSLAESYEQYF.

This clonotype has more than one count but fewer than ten. The J gene is TRBJ2-5, the V gene TRBV19, with 9 bases aligning to TRBD2. The CDR3 is 14 residues long. CDR1 is LNHDA and CDR2 is SQIVND in the germline V gene (reference sequence). Trimming cost V 9 bases and J 2 bases; bases outside gene matches: 7. Written as DNA, the CDR3 is TGTGCCAGCTCCGGACTAGCGCCACAAGAGACCCAGTACTTC. Protein product: CASSGLAPQETQYF.

Ten or more counts support this clonotype. The chain uses TRBV14 and TRBJ2-2; 8 bases align to TRBD2. The CDR3 totals 21 residues. Germline V gene data show CDR1 as SGHDN and CDR2 as FVKESK. V gave up 5 bases and J gave up 2 bases; unmatched junction bases: 22. The CDR3 loop is CASSSVYIDGRAYRNTGELFF. CDR3 nucleotides: TGTGCCAGCAGCAGTGTTTACATAGACGGGAGGGCCTATCGTAACACCGGGGAGCTGTTTTTT.